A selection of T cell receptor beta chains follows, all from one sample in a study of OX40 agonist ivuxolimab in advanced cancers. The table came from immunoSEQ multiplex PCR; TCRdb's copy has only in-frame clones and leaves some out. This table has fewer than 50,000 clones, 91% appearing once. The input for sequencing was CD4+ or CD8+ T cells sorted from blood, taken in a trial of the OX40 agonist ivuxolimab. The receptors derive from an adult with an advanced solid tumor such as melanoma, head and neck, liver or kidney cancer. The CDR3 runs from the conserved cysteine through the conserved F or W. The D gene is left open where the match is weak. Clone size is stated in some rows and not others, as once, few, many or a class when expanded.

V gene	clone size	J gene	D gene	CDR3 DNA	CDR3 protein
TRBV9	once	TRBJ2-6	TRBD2	TGTGCCAGCAGCGCTCCCCCCGCGGGAGGTACTCGGGGGGCCAACGTCCTGACTTTC	CASSAPPAGGTRGANVLTF
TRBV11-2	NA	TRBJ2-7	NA	TGTGCCAGCAGCTTCGGAACCGGGGGCTTTGGGCAGTACTTC	CASSFGTGGFGQYF
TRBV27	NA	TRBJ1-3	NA	TGTGCCAGCTCCCAGCTAGGGGCTGGAAACACCATATATTTT	CASSQLGAGNTIYF
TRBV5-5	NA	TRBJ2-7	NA	TGTGCCAGCAGCTCTTCGTACGAGCAGTACTTC	CASSSSYEQYF
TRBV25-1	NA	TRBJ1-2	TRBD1	TGTGCCAGCAGGACAGGGGGCGGCTATGGCTACACCTTC	CASRTGGGYGYTF
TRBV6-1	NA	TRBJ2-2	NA	TGTGCCAGCAGTGGTCCAAGGCCCACCGGGGAGCTGTTTTTT	CASSGPRPTGELFF
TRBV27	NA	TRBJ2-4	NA	TGTGCCAGCAGTGCAGGGGCTATTCACATTCAGTACTTC	CASSAGAIHIQYF
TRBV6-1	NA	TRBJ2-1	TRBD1	TGTGCCAGCAGTGAATTCGGGACAGGGGCCGATGAGCAGTTCTTC	CASSEFGTGADEQFF
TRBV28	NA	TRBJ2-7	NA	TGTGCCAGCAGTTTATTAAAAGGGTTCGAGCAGTACTTC	CASSLLKGFEQYF
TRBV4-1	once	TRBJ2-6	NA	TGCGCCAGCAGCCAAACGTCTCAGGGCACTGGGGCCAACGTCCTGACTTTC	CASSQTSQGTGANVLTF
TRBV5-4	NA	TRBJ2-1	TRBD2	TGTGCCAGCAGCCCCGGGACTAGCGGGGAGCAGTTCTTC	CASSPGTSGEQFF
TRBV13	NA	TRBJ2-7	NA	TGTGCCAGCAGCAATCGGGACGGAACCTACGAGCAGTACTTC	CASSNRDGTYEQYF
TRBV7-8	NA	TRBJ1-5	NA	TGTGCCAGCAGCTTAGCATCTTCGGCAGACAACAATCAGCCCCAGCATTTT	CASSLASSADNNQPQHF
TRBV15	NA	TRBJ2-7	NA	TGTGCCACCGGTGCAGGGCCCGAGCAGTACTTC	CATGAGPEQYF
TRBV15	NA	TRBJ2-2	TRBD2	TGTGCCACCAGCAGATCCCGACTAGCGGGCAACACCGGGGAGCTGTTTTTT	CATSRSRLAGNTGELFF
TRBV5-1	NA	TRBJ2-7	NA	TGCGCCAGCGGAAATTCGGCTTACGAGCAGTACTTC	CASGNSAYEQYF
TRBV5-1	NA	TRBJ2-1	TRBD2	TGCGCCAGCAGCGACGGACTAGCGGGACTGGGCGATGAGCAGTTCTTC	CASSDGLAGLGDEQFF
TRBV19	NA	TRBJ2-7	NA	TGTGCCAGTAGTATCGGAGGGGGCGCGGGCGAGCAGTACTTC	CASSIGGGAGEQYF
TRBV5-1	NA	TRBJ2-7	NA	TGCGCCAGCAGCTTGTCCCTCTCCTACGAGCAGTACTTC	CASSLSLSYEQYF
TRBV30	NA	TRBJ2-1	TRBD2	TGTGCCTGGAGCTTAGCGGGCCAGATGGTCGGTGAGCAGTTCTTC	CAWSLAGQMVGEQFF
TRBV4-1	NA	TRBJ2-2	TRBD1	TGCGCCAGCAGCCTGGGACAGGGGGCAGCCGGGGAGCTGTTTTTT	CASSLGQGAAGELFF
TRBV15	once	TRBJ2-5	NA	TGTGCCACCAGCAGAGATGGCGACTTCCAAGAGACCCAGTACTTC	CATSRDGDFQETQYF
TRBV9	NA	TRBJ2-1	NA	TGTGCCAGCTCATATGAAGGGGATGAGCAGTTCTTC	CASSYEGDEQFF
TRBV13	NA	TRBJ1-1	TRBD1	TGTGCCAGCAGCACGGGGACAGCCAACACTGAAGCTTTCTTT	CASSTGTANTEAFF
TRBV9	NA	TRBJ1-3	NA	TGTGCCAGCAGCGCCGATTCTGGAAACACCATATATTTT	CASSADSGNTIYF
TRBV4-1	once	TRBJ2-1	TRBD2	TGCGCCAGCAGCCAAGTAGGAGCGGGGGGTAAGAATGAGCAGTTCTTC	CASSQVGAGGKNEQFF
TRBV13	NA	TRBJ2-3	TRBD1	TGTGCCAGCAGCTTCGGACAGGCCACAGATACGCAGTATTTT	CASSFGQATDTQYF
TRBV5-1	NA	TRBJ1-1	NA	TGCGCCAGCAGCCAGAGCCTCATGAACACTGAAGCTTTCTTT	CASSQSLMNTEAFF
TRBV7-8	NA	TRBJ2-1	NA	TGTGCCAGCAGCTTACAAGGGATAGGGTCTTACAATGAGCAGTTCTTC	CASSLQGIGSYNEQFF
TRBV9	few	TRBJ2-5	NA	TGTGCCAGCAGCGGAGGTCAGGGCGGGAAAGAGACCCAGTACTTC	CASSGGQGGKETQYF
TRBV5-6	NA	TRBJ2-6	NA	TGTGCCAGCAGCTCCGAAAAGATTGAACCCTGGTCTGGGGCCAACGTCCTGACTTTC	CASSSEKIEPWSGANVLTF
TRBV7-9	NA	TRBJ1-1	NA	TGTGCCAGCAGCTCCCCCGCCACTGAAGCTTTCTTT	CASSSPATEAFF
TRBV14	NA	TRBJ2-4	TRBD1	TGTGCCAGCAGCCCCGACAGGGGGTTTGGCAAAAACATTCAGTACTTC	CASSPDRGFGKNIQYF
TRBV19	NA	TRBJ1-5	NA	TGTGCCAGTAGTATGGGGGGCAATCAGCCCCAGCATTTT	CASSMGGNQPQHF
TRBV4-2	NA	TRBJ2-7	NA	TGTGCCAGCAGCCAAGAGGACCTAGCCCAATTCGAGCAGTACTTC	CASSQEDLAQFEQYF
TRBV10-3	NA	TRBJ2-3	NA	TGTGCCATCAGTGTAGCAGGGGCTTACTTCACAGATACGCAGTATTTT	CAISVAGAYFTDTQYF
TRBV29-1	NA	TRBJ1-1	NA	TGCAGCGTTCGGTGGGGTAAGATCACTGAAGCTTTCTTT	CSVRWGKITEAFF
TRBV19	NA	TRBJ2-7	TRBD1	TGTGCCAGTAGTGCCGGGACAGGCGGATACGAGCAGTACTTC	CASSAGTGGYEQYF
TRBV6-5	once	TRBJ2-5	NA	TGTGCCAGCAGAATCAACTCGGGGGAGACCCAGTACTTC	CASRINSGETQYF
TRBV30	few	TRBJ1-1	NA	TGTGCCTGGACCCCGGGGACCCTTGAAGCTTTCTTT	CAWTPGTLEAFF
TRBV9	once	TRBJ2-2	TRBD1	TGTGCCAGCAGCAACCGACAGGGGGTTGACACCGGGGAGCTGTTTTTT	CASSNRQGVDTGELFF
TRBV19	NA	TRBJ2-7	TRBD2	TGTGCCACAGGCGGGACTAGCTACGAGCAGTACTTC	CATGGTSYEQYF
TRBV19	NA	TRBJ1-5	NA	TGTGCCAGTAGTCCCTGGCCCAATCAGCCCCAGCATTTT	CASSPWPNQPQHF
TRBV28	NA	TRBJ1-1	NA	TGTGCCAGCAGTTTCGGGCAAAACACTGAAGCTTTCTTT	CASSFGQNTEAFF
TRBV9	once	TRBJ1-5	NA	TGTGCCAGCAGCCCCGGGGCGGGAAATCAGCCCCAGCATTTT	CASSPGAGNQPQHF
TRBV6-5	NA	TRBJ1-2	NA	TGTGCCAGCAGTTACTCAGTTCTTAGTCCTGGCTACACCTTC	CASSYSVLSPGYTF
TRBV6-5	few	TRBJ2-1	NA	TGTGCCAGCCGACCAAACAGGAACTCCTACAATGAGCAGTTCTTC	CASRPNRNSYNEQFF
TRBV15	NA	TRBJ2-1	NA	TGTGCCACCAGCTCGGGGAATAATGAGCAGTTCTTC	CATSSGNNEQFF
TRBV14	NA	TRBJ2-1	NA	TGTGCCAGCAGCCTCCAGGGGGGGCGAGGAAATGAGCAGTTCTTC	CASSLQGGRGNEQFF
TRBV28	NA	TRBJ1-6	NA	TGTGCCAGCAGCCCGGGTTCCCCTTCACCCCTCCACTTT	CASSPGSPSPLHF
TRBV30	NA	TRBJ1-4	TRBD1	TGTGCCTGGACACGTACGGGACAGACTAATGAAAAACTGTTTTTT	CAWTRTGQTNEKLFF
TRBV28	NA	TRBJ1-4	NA	TGTGCCAGCAGACGGGGGGAGGCTAATGAAAAACTGTTTTTT	CASRRGEANEKLFF
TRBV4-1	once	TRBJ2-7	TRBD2	TGCGCCAGCAGCCGCGACTATGGCGGGAGCTACGAGCAGTACTTC	CASSRDYGGSYEQYF
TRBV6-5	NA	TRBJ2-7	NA	TGTGCCAGCAGTCCTTTGGGAGCATCCTACGAGCAGTACTTC	CASSPLGASYEQYF
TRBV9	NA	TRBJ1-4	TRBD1	TGTGCCAGCAGCGCGTACGACAGGGTTAGAAATGAAAAACTGTTTTTT	CASSAYDRVRNEKLFF